The 3 T cell receptor beta chains below were found in one sample sequenced in a study of Graves' ophthalmopathy and Graves' hyperthyroidism (dated by TCRdb to the late 2010s). Instrument used: Illumina HiSeq 2000. For repertoire sequencing, the TCR beta CDR3 regions were amplified from RNA transcripts. A first-round RT-PCR used HTBI primers with the Qiagen OneStep RT-PCR kit, followed by a second-round multiplex PCR, size selection and purification. The public reads were run again by TCRdb, first through fastp at Q25 and then through MiXCR, and only productive beta chains were kept. Here each entry gathers all rows of one CDR3 protein and keeps the most common genes and DNA. In all, the sample holds about 390,000 distinct CDR3 sequences, and 17% of those were seen once. Jointly, the top ten make up roughly 2.3% of the sample. What was sequenced was peripheral blood. These receptors were obtained from an adult woman with stable Graves' hyperthyroidism.

V is TRBV7-8 and J is TRBJ2-7; D unresolved. Per germline, CDR1 SGHVS and CDR2 FQNEAQ. The CDR3 totals 15 residues. V lost 5 bases and J lost 3, with 17 bases in between. The chain's CDR3 is CASSHPEYPNYEQYF. For the CDR3, the DNA is TGTGCCAGCAGCCACCCGGAGTACCCTAACTACGAGCAGTACTTC.

The CDR3 coding sequence is TGTGCCAGCAGCCCACACTCCGGGACTAGCGGGGAGACCCAGTACTTC. Residues: CASSPHSGTSGETQYF. The V gene is TRBV11-2, the J gene TRBJ2-5, with 12 bases matching TRBD2. This CDR3 spans 16 amino acids. The ends lost 5 bases at V and 5 bases at J; junction bases unmatched: 9. In germline, CDR1 is SGHAT, CDR2 FQNNGV.

V is TRBV6-5 and J is TRBJ2-7; no firm D call. Germline values: CDR1 MNHEY, CDR2 SVGAGI. The V end was cut by 4 bases, the J end by 3 bases, with 16 bases between. The length of the CDR3 is 15 residues. CDR3 in DNA: TGTGCCAGCAGTTTCTACCCGGGCCAGTACTACGAGCAGTACTTC. Encoded protein: CASSFYPGQYYEQYF.